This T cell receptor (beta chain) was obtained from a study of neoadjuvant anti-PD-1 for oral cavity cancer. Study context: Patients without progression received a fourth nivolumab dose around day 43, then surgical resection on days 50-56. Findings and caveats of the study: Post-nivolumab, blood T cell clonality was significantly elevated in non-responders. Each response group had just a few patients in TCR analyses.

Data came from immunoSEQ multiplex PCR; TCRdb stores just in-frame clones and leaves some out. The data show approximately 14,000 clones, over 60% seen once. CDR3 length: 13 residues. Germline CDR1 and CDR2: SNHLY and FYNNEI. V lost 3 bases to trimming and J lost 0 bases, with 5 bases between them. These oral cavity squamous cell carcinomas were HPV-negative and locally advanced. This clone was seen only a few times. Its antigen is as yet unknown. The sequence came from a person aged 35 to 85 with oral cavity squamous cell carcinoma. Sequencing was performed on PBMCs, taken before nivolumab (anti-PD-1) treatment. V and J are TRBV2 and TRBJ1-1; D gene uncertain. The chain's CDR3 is CASSDTVNTEAFF. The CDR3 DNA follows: TGTGCCAGCAGTGATACAGTGAACACTGAAGCTTTCTTT.